The clone carrying this T cell receptor (beta chain) occurred many times. CDR3 size: 17 residues. The V and J ends lost 0 bases and 4 bases, in that order; junction bases with no gene match: 5. Per germline, CDR1 KGHDR and CDR2 SFDVKD. TCRdb re-called the 5' RACE reads with MiXCR, one entry per CDR3 protein. The repertoire holds around 53,000 distinct CDR3 sequences, less than 8.5% seen once, with 20% to 25% in the top ten. The data are from a study of T cells after yellow fever vaccination. The sample was CD8+ T cells not binding an NS4B(214-222) dextramer, sorted from PBMCs, taken about 49 days after the first yellow fever vaccination. The chain links TRBV24-1 to TRBJ2-1; 10 nucleotides match TRBD2. This TCR was sampled from a man between 18 and 35 years old who received the YFV17D yellow fever vaccine. DNA for the CDR3: TGTGCCACCAGTGATTTGGATAGCGGGGGGCTTTACAATGAGCAGTTCTTC. Its translation is CATSDLDSGGLYNEQFF.